A selection of T cell receptor beta chains follows, all from one sample in a study of blood T cell repertoires in COVID-19. Clones were sequenced by immunoSEQ multiplex PCR, and TCRdb holds only the in-frame ones, with some missing. The profile shows more than 35,000 clones, around nine tenths of them singletons. The source material was peripheral blood. The origin of the receptors is a man between 60 and 75 years old with active COVID-19. Each CDR3 is given with its conserved first and last residue. The D gene is left open where the match is weak. The listing skips clone size in some rows; elsewhere it reads once, few, many or a size class.

j_call	v_call	d_call	clone_size	cdr3_aa	cdr3_nt
TRBJ2-3	TRBV6-5	NA	NA	CASSYAGETDTQYF	TGTGCCAGCAGTTACGCAGGGGAAACAGATACGCAGTATTTT
TRBJ2-7	TRBV19	TRBD2	once	CASRVGRASYEQYF	TGTGCCAGTAGGGTCGGGAGGGCCTCCTACGAGCAGTACTTC
TRBJ2-2	TRBV9	NA	few	CASSVYPAVTGELFF	TGTGCCAGCAGCGTCTACCCGGCGGTCACCGGGGAGCTGTTTTTT
TRBJ2-3	TRBV7-6	TRBD1	NA	CASSQGPGQTDTQYF	TGTGCCAGCAGCCAGGGGCCGGGACAGACAGATACGCAGTATTTT
TRBJ2-3	TRBV4-3	NA	NA	CASSQVLGGGRNPSTDTQYF	TGCGCCAGCAGCCAAGTTCTGGGAGGGGGACGGAATCCTAGCACAGATACGCAGTATTTT
TRBJ2-7	TRBV4-1	TRBD2	NA	CASSQESPGGFNSYEQYF	TGCGCCAGCAGCCAAGAATCTCCGGGAGGATTCAATAGCTACGAGCAGTACTTC
TRBJ2-1	TRBV2	TRBD2	NA	CASRTSPGLAGYNEQFF	TGTGCCAGCAGGACTTCACCGGGACTAGCGGGCTACAATGAGCAGTTCTTC
TRBJ2-5	TRBV7-6	TRBD2	NA	CASSFASGREETQYF	TGTGCCAGCAGCTTTGCGAGCGGGAGAGAAGAGACCCAGTACTTC
TRBJ2-7	TRBV7-3	NA	once	CASSLEREGDEQYF	TGTGCCAGCAGCTTAGAGAGGGAGGGGGACGAGCAGTACTTC
TRBJ2-2	TRBV27	NA	NA	CASSFIPNTGELFF	TGTGCCAGCAGTTTTATTCCGAACACCGGGGAGCTGTTTTTT
TRBJ2-3	TRBV7-2	TRBD2	NA	CASSGTSGRASDTQYF	TGTGCCAGCAGCGGGACTAGCGGGAGGGCCTCAGATACGCAGTATTTT
TRBJ1-3	TRBV3-1/TRBV3-2	NA	NA	CASSTTGFGNTIYF	TGTGCCAGCAGCACCACAGGGTTTGGAAACACCATATATTTT
TRBJ2-5	TRBV9	NA	NA	CASSVQATAQETQYF	TGTGCCAGCAGCGTACAAGCGACAGCCCAAGAGACCCAGTACTTC
TRBJ1-1	TRBV6-5	TRBD1	NA	CASSFGQGGTEAFF	TGTGCCAGCAGTTTTGGACAGGGAGGCACTGAAGCTTTCTTT
TRBJ2-1	TRBV13	TRBD2	NA	CASSLERGPYNEQFF	TGTGCCAGCAGCTTGGAGCGGGGTCCCTACAATGAGCAGTTCTTC
TRBJ2-7	TRBV5-1	NA	few	CASSLDESYEQYF	TGCGCCAGCAGCTTGGATGAGTCCTACGAGCAGTACTTC
TRBJ1-1	TRBV12-3/TRBV12-4	NA	NA	CASSLNRNTEAFF	TGTGCCAGCAGTTTAAACAGGAACACTGAAGCTTTCTTT
TRBJ1-1	TRBV6-2/TRBV6-3	NA	NA	CASSYKSRTEAFF	TGTGCCAGCAGTTATAAGTCCCGGACTGAAGCTTTCTTT
TRBJ2-2	TRBV7-3	NA	few	CASSPWGQNGELFF	TGTGCCAGCAGCCCTTGGGGGCAGAACGGGGAGCTGTTTTTT
TRBJ1-2	TRBV5-4	TRBD1	NA	CASSHTGTGGNGYTF	TGTGCCAGCAGCCACACCGGGACAGGGGGTAATGGCTACACCTTC
TRBJ2-3	TRBV19	TRBD2	NA	CASKREGRTDTQYF	TGTGCCAGTAAGCGGGAGGGCCGCACAGATACGCAGTATTTT
TRBJ2-1	TRBV5-1	TRBD1	NA	CASSPGQGYPNEQFF	TGCGCCAGCAGCCCAGGACAGGGGTACCCCAATGAGCAGTTCTTC
TRBJ1-2	TRBV18	NA	NA	CASSREGGSYGYTF	TGTGCCAGCTCACGCGAGGGCGGATCGTATGGCTACACCTTC
TRBJ2-7	TRBV7-9	TRBD2	NA	CASTGTNYEQYF	TGTGCCTCGACCGGGACTAACTACGAGCAGTACTTC
TRBJ2-1	TRBV11-2	TRBD1	NA	CASSLDTNPPVGSGTGVPYNEQFF	TGTGCCAGCAGTCTCGACACTAACCCCCCGGTGGGGTCCGGGACAGGAGTTCCCTACAATGAGCAGTTCTTC
TRBJ1-2	TRBV28	TRBD1	NA	CASSLGTDYGYTF	TGTGCCAGCAGTTTAGGGACAGACTATGGCTACACCTTC
TRBJ2-7	TRBV7-2	NA	NA	CASSSQGLHQYF	TGTGCCAGCAGCTCCCAAGGACTACATCAGTACTTC
TRBJ1-1	TRBV7-9	NA	NA	CASSLLGHGPMNTEAFF	TGTGCCAGCAGCTTATTGGGACACGGTCCGATGAACACTGAAGCTTTCTTT
TRBJ2-4	TRBV27	NA	NA	CASSLRGEGVKNIQYF	TGTGCCAGCAGTTTAAGGGGGGAGGGGGTCAAAAACATTCAGTACTTC
TRBJ1-2	TRBV12-3/TRBV12-4	NA	NA	CASSFQGPDGYTF	TGTGCCAGCAGTTTTCAGGGTCCTGATGGCTACACCTTC
TRBJ2-1	TRBV3-1/TRBV3-2	TRBD2	NA	CASSQLAGGPDEQFF	TGTGCCAGCAGTCAACTAGCGGGAGGGCCAGATGAGCAGTTCTTC
TRBJ1-5	TRBV6-2/TRBV6-3	NA	NA	CASSREVHNQPQHF	TGTGCCAGCAGCCGAGAAGTCCACAATCAGCCCCAGCATTTT
TRBJ2-5	TRBV4-1	NA	NA	CASSQLLQETQYF	TGCGCCAGCAGCCAACTACTCCAAGAGACCCAGTACTTC
TRBJ2-7	TRBV9	TRBD2	once	CASSVVAGGHEQYF	TGTGCCAGCAGCGTAGTTGCGGGAGGCCACGAGCAGTACTTC
TRBJ2-1	TRBV19	NA	NA	CASSITGVGKQFF	TGTGCCAGTAGTATTACCGGGGTAGGTAAGCAGTTCTTC
TRBJ1-5	TRBV5-8	TRBD1	NA	CASSLTGAYNQPQHF	TGTGCCAGCAGTCTGACAGGGGCGTACAATCAGCCCCAGCATTTT
TRBJ2-2	TRBV18	TRBD2	NA	CASSGTSGSTGELFF	TGTGCCAGCTCGGGGACTAGCGGGAGTACCGGGGAGCTGTTTTTT
TRBJ1-5	TRBV7-9	TRBD1	NA	CASSPFDRGLNNQPQHF	TGTGCCAGCAGCCCCTTCGACAGGGGGCTTAACAATCAGCCCCAGCATTTT
TRBJ2-5	TRBV7-2	NA	NA	CASTRRGQETQYF	TGTGCCAGCACTCGCCGCGGCCAAGAGACCCAGTACTTC